This is a list of T cell receptor beta chains from one sample in a study of blood T cell repertoires in COVID-19. Assay: immunoSEQ multiplex PCR; the TCRdb copy retains only in-frame clones and omits some. The sample has roughly 79,000 clones; roughly 89% are singletons. Sequenced input: peripheral blood. The receptors come from a woman of 80 years or more with active or convalescent COVID-19. CDR3s include the opening cysteine and the closing phenylalanine or tryptophan. The D gene is left open where the match is weak. For some rows the clone size is stated as once, few or many, or as a class when expanded; others skip it.

d_gene: -; abundance: -; j_gene: TRBJ1-1; v_gene: TRBV28; CDR3aa: CASSLPGDLNTEAFF; CDR3nt: TGTGCCAGCAGTTTACCCGGTGACTTGAACACTGAAGCTTTCTTT
d_gene: TRBD1; abundance: -; j_gene: TRBJ1-4; v_gene: TRBV24-1; CDR3aa: CATSDPGGAGEKLFF; CDR3nt: TGTGCCACCAGTGATCCAGGGGGCGCGGGTGAAAAACTGTTTTTT
d_gene: -; abundance: -; j_gene: TRBJ1-1; v_gene: TRBV30; CDR3aa: CAWSEVGLNTEAFF; CDR3nt: TGTGCCTGGAGTGAGGTAGGACTAAACACTGAAGCTTTCTTT
d_gene: TRBD1; abundance: -; j_gene: TRBJ2-5; v_gene: TRBV30; CDR3aa: CAWREMTGGETQYF; CDR3nt: TGTGCCTGGAGAGAGATGACAGGGGGGGAGACCCAGTACTTC
d_gene: TRBD1; abundance: -; j_gene: TRBJ1-2; v_gene: TRBV5-1; CDR3aa: CASSQTGDYGYTF; CDR3nt: TGCGCCAGCAGCCAAACAGGGGACTATGGCTACACCTTC
d_gene: -; abundance: -; j_gene: TRBJ2-7; v_gene: TRBV7-2; CDR3aa: CASSLDWSSYEQYF; CDR3nt: TGTGCCAGCAGCTTGGACTGGAGCTCCTACGAGCAGTACTTC
d_gene: TRBD2; abundance: -; j_gene: TRBJ2-3; v_gene: TRBV6-5; CDR3aa: CASSYRTGGRNTQYF; CDR3nt: TGTGCCAGCAGTTACCGAACGGGGGGAAGAAATACGCAGTATTTT
d_gene: -; abundance: -; j_gene: TRBJ1-1; v_gene: TRBV2; CDR3aa: CASSDPPMNTEAFF; CDR3nt: TGTGCCAGCAGCGATCCCCCTATGAACACTGAAGCTTTCTTT
d_gene: TRBD1; abundance: -; j_gene: TRBJ2-1; v_gene: TRBV10-3; CDR3aa: CAISWTGSHNEQFF; CDR3nt: TGTGCCATCAGTTGGACAGGGTCCCACAATGAGCAGTTCTTC
d_gene: -; abundance: -; j_gene: TRBJ1-5; v_gene: TRBV11-2; CDR3aa: CASSSRNPQDGRQPQHF; CDR3nt: TGTGCCAGCAGCTCAAGAAACCCACAGGACGGTCGTCAGCCCCAGCATTTT
d_gene: -; abundance: -; j_gene: TRBJ2-1; v_gene: TRBV30; CDR3aa: CAWSVLPNEQFF; CDR3nt: TGTGCCTGGAGTGTCCTCCCCAATGAGCAGTTCTTC
d_gene: -; abundance: -; j_gene: TRBJ2-5; v_gene: TRBV12-3/TRBV12-4; CDR3aa: CASSYGGETQYF; CDR3nt: TGTGCCAGCAGCTACGGAGGGGAGACCCAGTACTTC
d_gene: -; abundance: -; j_gene: TRBJ1-2; v_gene: TRBV7-6; CDR3aa: CASSLGHRDGYTF; CDR3nt: TGTGCCAGCAGCTTAGGGCACCGGGATGGCTACACCTTC
d_gene: -; abundance: once; j_gene: TRBJ2-1; v_gene: TRBV21-1; CDR3aa: CASSSPADEQFF; CDR3nt: TGTGCCAGCAGCTCCCCTGCGGATGAGCAGTTCTTC
d_gene: -; abundance: -; j_gene: TRBJ2-3; v_gene: TRBV11-3; CDR3aa: CASTNGGPTDTQYF; CDR3nt: TGTGCCAGCACTAACGGGGGACCCACAGATACGCAGTATTTT
d_gene: TRBD1; abundance: -; j_gene: TRBJ1-4; v_gene: TRBV19; CDR3aa: CASSIERTGGARSEKLFF; CDR3nt: TGTGCCAGTAGTATAGAGCGGACAGGGGGCGCGAGGAGTGAAAAACTGTTTTTT
d_gene: TRBD1; abundance: few; j_gene: TRBJ2-1; v_gene: TRBV10-3; CDR3aa: CAISEQGKDEQFF; CDR3nt: TGTGCCATCAGTGAACAGGGGAAGGATGAGCAGTTCTTC
d_gene: -; abundance: -; j_gene: TRBJ1-5; v_gene: TRBV7-9; CDR3aa: CASSFQGKSNQPQHF; CDR3nt: TGTGCCAGCAGCTTCCAGGGTAAAAGCAATCAGCCCCAGCATTTT
d_gene: -; abundance: -; j_gene: TRBJ1-6; v_gene: TRBV7-9; CDR3aa: CASSLGGRISPLHF; CDR3nt: TGTGCCAGCAGCTTAGGGGGCCGGATTTCACCCCTCCACTTT
d_gene: -; abundance: -; j_gene: TRBJ1-6; v_gene: TRBV2; CDR3aa: CASSGWQEGSPLHF; CDR3nt: TGTGCCAGCAGTGGTTGGCAGGAAGGATCACCCCTCCACTTT
d_gene: -; abundance: -; j_gene: TRBJ2-1; v_gene: TRBV6-1; CDR3aa: CASSEAPGSKSNEQFF; CDR3nt: TGTGCCAGCAGTGAAGCGCCGGGTTCTAAATCCAATGAGCAGTTCTTC
d_gene: -; abundance: -; j_gene: TRBJ2-1; v_gene: TRBV6-5; CDR3aa: CASTQASVSNEQFF; CDR3nt: TGTGCCAGCACACAGGCTAGCGTTAGTAATGAGCAGTTCTTC
d_gene: TRBD1; abundance: few; j_gene: TRBJ2-7; v_gene: TRBV27; CDR3aa: CASRRGQGTAEQYF; CDR3nt: TGTGCCAGCAGAAGGGGGCAGGGAACGGCCGAGCAGTACTTC
d_gene: TRBD2; abundance: once; j_gene: TRBJ2-5; v_gene: TRBV11-2; CDR3aa: CASSLGLAGGLGETQYF; CDR3nt: TGTGCCAGCAGCTTAGGGCTAGCGGGGGGCCTGGGGGAGACCCAGTACTTC
d_gene: TRBD1; abundance: -; j_gene: TRBJ2-5; v_gene: TRBV6-6; CDR3aa: CASSYSWQGAETQYF; CDR3nt: TGTGCCAGCAGTTACTCGTGGCAGGGGGCAGAGACCCAGTACTTC
d_gene: -; abundance: -; j_gene: TRBJ2-5; v_gene: TRBV4-2; CDR3aa: CASSQVATRGFRETQYF; CDR3nt: TGTGCCAGCAGCCAAGTCGCAACTAGGGGGTTTCGAGAGACCCAGTACTTC
d_gene: -; abundance: once; j_gene: TRBJ1-2; v_gene: TRBV18; CDR3aa: CASSPNSGFYGYTF; CDR3nt: TGTGCCAGCTCACCCAACTCGGGGTTTTATGGCTACACCTTC
d_gene: TRBD2; abundance: -; j_gene: TRBJ2-7; v_gene: TRBV11-2; CDR3aa: CASSLGSGAYEQYF; CDR3nt: TGTGCCAGCAGCTTAGGAAGCGGGGCGTACGAGCAGTACTTC
d_gene: TRBD1; abundance: -; j_gene: TRBJ2-3; v_gene: TRBV24-1; CDR3aa: CATSDWDRGTDTQYF; CDR3nt: TGTGCCACCAGTGATTGGGACAGGGGCACAGATACGCAGTATTTT
d_gene: -; abundance: -; j_gene: TRBJ1-1; v_gene: TRBV6-4; CDR3aa: CASSAREGTEAFF; CDR3nt: TGTGCCAGCAGCGCCAGGGAGGGCACTGAAGCTTTCTTT
d_gene: -; abundance: once; j_gene: TRBJ2-7; v_gene: TRBV6-1; CDR3aa: CASSEARTGHTYEQYF; CDR3nt: TGTGCCAGCAGTGAAGCGCGAACAGGTCACACCTACGAGCAGTACTTC
d_gene: -; abundance: -; j_gene: TRBJ2-1; v_gene: TRBV24-1; CDR3aa: CAIGGAGASREQFF; CDR3nt: TGTGCCATAGGGGGGGCCGGCGCCTCCCGTGAGCAGTTCTTC
d_gene: TRBD2; abundance: once; j_gene: TRBJ2-3; v_gene: TRBV7-3; CDR3aa: CASSRRAGGTDTQYF; CDR3nt: TGTGCCAGCAGCCGAAGGGCGGGGGGAACAGATACGCAGTATTTT
d_gene: TRBD1; abundance: -; j_gene: TRBJ1-5; v_gene: TRBV28; CDR3aa: CASSTHGQGSGQPQHF; CDR3nt: TGTGCCAGCAGTACACACGGACAGGGCTCAGGTCAGCCCCAGCATTTT
d_gene: -; abundance: -; j_gene: TRBJ2-3; v_gene: TRBV7-9; CDR3aa: CASSLGSGSDTQYF; CDR3nt: TGTGCCAGCAGCTTAGGTTCGGGGTCAGATACGCAGTATTTT